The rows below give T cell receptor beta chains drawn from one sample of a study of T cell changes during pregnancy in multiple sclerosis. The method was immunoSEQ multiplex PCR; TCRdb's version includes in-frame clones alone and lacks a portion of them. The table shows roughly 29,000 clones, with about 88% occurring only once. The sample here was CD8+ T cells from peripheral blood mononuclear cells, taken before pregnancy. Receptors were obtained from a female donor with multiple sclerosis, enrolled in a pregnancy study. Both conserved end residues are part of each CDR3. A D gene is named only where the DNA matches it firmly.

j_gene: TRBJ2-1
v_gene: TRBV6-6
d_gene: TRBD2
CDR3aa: CASTFNSGGSYNEQFF
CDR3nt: TGTGCCAGCACTTTCAATTCGGGGGGCTCCTACAATGAGCAGTTCTTC

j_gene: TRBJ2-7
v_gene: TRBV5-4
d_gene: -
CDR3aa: CASSLDWGESYEQYF
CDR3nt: TGTGCCAGCAGCCTGGACTGGGGAGAATCCTACGAGCAGTACTTC

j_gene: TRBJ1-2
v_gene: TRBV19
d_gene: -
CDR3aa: CASSPWGANYGYTF
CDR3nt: TGTGCCAGTAGTCCCTGGGGCGCTAACTATGGCTACACCTTC

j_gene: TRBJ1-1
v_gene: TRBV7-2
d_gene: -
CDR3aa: CASSLRQGRSEAFF
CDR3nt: TGTGCCAGCAGCTTAAGGCAGGGCCGCTCTGAAGCTTTCTTT

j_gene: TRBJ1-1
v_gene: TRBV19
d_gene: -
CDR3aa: CASRAGAGGNTEAFF
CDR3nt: TGTGCCAGTAGGGCGGGGGCCGGGGGGAACACTGAAGCTTTCTTT

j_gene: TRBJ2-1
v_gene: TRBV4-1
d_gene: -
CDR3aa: CASSQDVRLPGNEQFF
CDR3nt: TGCGCCAGCAGCCAAGATGTAAGACTACCGGGCAATGAGCAGTTCTTC

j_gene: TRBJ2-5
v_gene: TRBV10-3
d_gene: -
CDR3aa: CAISDPLDLQETQYF
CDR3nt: TGTGCCATCAGTGACCCCTTGGACTTGCAAGAGACCCAGTACTTC

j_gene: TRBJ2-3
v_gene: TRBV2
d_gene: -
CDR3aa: CAWRGETDTQYF
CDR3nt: TGTGCCTGGCGGGGCGAAACAGATACGCAGTATTTT

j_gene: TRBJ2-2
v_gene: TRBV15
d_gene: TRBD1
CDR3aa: CATSGTTWDRARGGELFF
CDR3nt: TGTGCCACCAGCGGAACAACTTGGGACAGGGCCAGGGGCGGGGAGCTGTTTTTT

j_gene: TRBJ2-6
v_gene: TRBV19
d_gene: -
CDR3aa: CASSIYSGANVLTF
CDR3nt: TGTGCCAGTAGTATCTACTCTGGGGCCAACGTCCTGACTTTC